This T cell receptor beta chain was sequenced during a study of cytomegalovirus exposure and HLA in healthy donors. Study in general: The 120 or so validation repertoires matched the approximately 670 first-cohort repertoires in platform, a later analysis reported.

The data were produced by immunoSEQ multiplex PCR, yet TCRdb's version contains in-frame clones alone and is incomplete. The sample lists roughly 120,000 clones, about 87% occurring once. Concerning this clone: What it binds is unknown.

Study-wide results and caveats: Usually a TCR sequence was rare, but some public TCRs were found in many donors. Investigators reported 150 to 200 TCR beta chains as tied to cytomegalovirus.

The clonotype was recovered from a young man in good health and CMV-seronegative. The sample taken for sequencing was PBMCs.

Here the CDR3 reads CASSEQAQGAGYGYTF. The CDR3 coding sequence is TGTGCCAGCAGTGAACAAGCACAGGGGGCTGGTTATGGCTACACCTTC. The chain couples TRBV25-1 to TRBJ1-2, with 9 positions matching TRBD1. After removal of 2 bases from V and 5 bases from J, the junction contained 9 bases not matched to a gene. The CDR3 runs 16 residues. Germline V CDR1 and CDR2: MGHDK, SYGVNS.